A selection of T cell receptor beta chains follows, all from one sample in a study of cytomegalovirus exposure and HLA in healthy donors. Only in-frame clones appear in the TCRdb table, and some are missing; sequencing was by immunoSEQ multiplex PCR. Among about 160,000 clones, about 85% were seen once, and the ten largest hold 3.5%. The sample comprised PBMCs. The receptors shown here come from a human donor in good health. Both conserved end residues are part of each CDR3.

V gene | CDR3 protein
TRBV7-8 | CASSLAEGVRYEQYF
TRBV7-9 | CASSLEAVSSYNEQFF
TRBV5-5 | CASSWDFASGRDTQYF
TRBV29-1 | CSVALRQTDTQYF
TRBV9 | CASSAGTRGEAFF
TRBV7-9 | CASISLEGRANEKLFF
TRBV12-5 | CASGNSQEPGNTIYF
TRBV21-1 | CASSKGEQGAHNGYTF
TRBV5-4 | CASSLFGGTDTQYF
TRBV5-1 | CASSATSIPTDTQYF
TRBV29-1 | CSQGQKHGTSNYGYTF
TRBV27 | CASSPAYETIYGYTF
TRBV20-1 | CSARGHGRAFF
TRBV19 | CASSMGQGLQYEQYF
TRBV19 | CASTADSRPSTDTQYF
TRBV15 | CATSSRDSEQYF
TRBV6-4 | CASSESIRDSNTGELFF
TRBV19 | CASSITHATDTQYF
TRBV6-6 | CASSRQASYEQYF
TRBV19 | CASSPRGHSTDTQYF
TRBV11-2 | CASSLDWSYGYTF
TRBV30 | CAWSTTGQFKFFF
TRBV7-9 | CASSLSLGGDGKTYEQYF
TRBV30 | CAWRLKGAIGSNQPQHF
TRBV7-9 | CASSLVRDMNTEAFF
TRBV27 | CATGMGNSPLHF
TRBV5-1 | CASSSRSPDTQYF
TRBV6-5 | CASWGVSNTGELFF
TRBV18 | CASSPDRDQPQHF
TRBV5-1 | CASSSGGRGYTF
TRBV5-6 | CASSWDRGNEQYF
TRBV19 | CASSIGGGAVDTQYF
TRBV19 | CASSMGLAGGSSYNEQFF
TRBV7-3 | CASSRGGGSYNEQFF
TRBV25-1 | CASYIQRASGRGEQFF
TRBV7-9 | CASKTGEGNEQFF
TRBV4-1 | CASSQLGLPRQRDNEQFF
TRBV6-5 | CASSYSTGRGYTF
TRBV27 | CASRGLALGGQYF
TRBV20-1 | CSASLDTQYF
TRBV7-2 | CASSLAVEDIGPQHF